Shown below are 20 T cell receptor beta chains from a single sample sequenced in a study of OX40 agonist ivuxolimab in advanced cancers. TCRdb keeps only in-frame clones here, not all; method: immunoSEQ multiplex PCR. The table includes under 95,000 clones, roughly 80% detected once. Specimen: CD4+ or CD8+ T cells sorted from blood, collected in a trial of the OX40 agonist ivuxolimab. These receptors originate from an adult with an advanced solid tumor such as melanoma, head and neck, liver or kidney cancer.

This chain uses TRBV6-5 with TRBJ1-4; tentatively, D is TRBD1 (5 bases). CDR1 is MNHEY and CDR2 is SVGAGI in the germline V gene. V lost 6 bases and J lost 5, with 13 bases in between. The CDR3 spans 14 residues. DNA for the CDR3: TGTGCCAGCAGACTGGGGCTGCTGAATGAAAAACTGTTTTTT. Its translation is CASRLGLLNEKLFF.

This clone was observed a single time. The chain carries TRBV7-3 and TRBJ1-1; no firm D call. Deletions cut 5 bases from V and 2 bases from J, with 9 bases between. Germline V gene lookup returns CDR1 SGHTA and CDR2 FQGTGA. There are 13 residues in the CDR3. CDR3 loop: CASSPTVNTEAFF. For the CDR3, the DNA is TGTGCCAGCAGCCCCACAGTAAACACTGAAGCTTTCTTT.

The V and J genes are TRBV5-1 and TRBJ2-3, with 10 bases that match TRBD2. V was clipped by 4 bases and J by 2 bases; unmatched bases: 7. The length of the CDR3 is 16 residues. In germline, CDR1 is SGHRS, CDR2 YFSETQ. The CDR3, as DNA: TGCGCCAGCAGCCCGGAACTAGCGGGGCCCACAGATACGCAGTATTTT. It specifies CASSPELAGPTDTQYF. The entire variable domain, with the rest obtained from reference TRBV5-1 and TRBJ2-3, is as follows: KAGVTQTPRYLIKTRGQQVTLSCSPISGHRSVSWYQQTPGQGLQFLFEYFSETQRNKGNFPGRFSGRQFSNSRSEMNVSTLELGDSALYLCASSPELAGPTDTQYFGPGTRLTVL.

The genes are TRBV9 and TRBJ2-7, with TRBD1 as a possible D gene (5 bases). Germline V gene lookup returns CDR1 SGDLS and CDR2 YYNGEE. V was shortened by 0 bases and J by 5 bases, with 12 bases between the two germline ends. The CDR3 covers 14 residues. CDR3 residues: CASSVVVEGDEQYV. The CDR3 DNA sequence: TGTGCCAGCAGCGTAGTGGTTGAAGGGGACGAGCAGTACGTC.

This chain joins TRBV6-5 and TRBJ2-3; 7 positions match TRBD2. Germline CDR1 MNHEY, CDR2 SVGAGI. Germline trimming cut 7 bases from V and 2 bases from J; bases unmatched to any gene: 9. The CDR3 sequence is 15 residues long. The CDR3 loop reads CASKEAGVLTDTQYF. Here the CDR3 DNA reads TGTGCCAGCAAGGAGGCGGGGGTCCTCACAGATACGCAGTATTTT.

This clone appeared a single time. The rearrangement uses TRBV7-9 and TRBJ1-2; D possibly corresponds to TRBD1 (6 bases). V lost 1 base and J 0 bases, leaving 12 bases between the germline ends. CDR1 is SEHNR and CDR2 is FQNEAQ in the germline V gene (reference sequence). The CDR3 covers 16 residues. CDR3 DNA sequence: TGTGCCAGCAGCTTAGGTGGGACACCCACTAACTATGGCTACACCTTC. Its protein is CASSLGGTPTNYGYTF.

In its sample, this clone was seen once. The genes are TRBV28 and TRBJ1-1; D remains unclear. This CDR3 is built from 12 residues. Germline CDR1 and CDR2: MDHEN and SYDVKM. Trimming pared 5 bases from V and 6 bases from J, leaving 10 bases between. CDR3 nucleotide sequence: TGTGCCAGCAGTCCCTTTATCCCTGAAGCTTTCTTT. This sequence encodes CASSPFIPEAFF.

Only a few counts were recorded for this clone. The chain links TRBV4-2 to TRBJ1-6, with D tentatively TRBD1 (6 bases). V lost 4 bases, J lost 8 bases, and 15 bases lay in between. The CDR3 contains 15 residues. The germline V gene has CDR1 LGHNA and CDR2 YNFKEQ. CDR3: CASSRDRRSDSPLHF. CDR3 sequence (DNA): TGTGCCAGCAGCCGAGACAGGAGGTCTGATTCACCCCTCCACTTT.

V usage is TRBV5-1 and J usage is TRBJ1-2; D uncertain. Germline assignment: CDR1 SGHRS and CDR2 YFSETQ. V dropped 4 bases and J dropped 8 bases, with 15 bases sitting between them. This CDR3 has 13 residues. CDR3 DNA sequence: TGCGCCAGCAGCCCGCAGAGTGCTGGAGGCTACACCTTC. It codes for CASSPQSAGGYTF.

The chain has TRBV28 and TRBJ2-2; 9 nucleotides match TRBD1. V shed 5 bases, J shed 6 bases, and the junction held 7 bases outside the gene matches. The length of the CDR3 is 15 residues. CDR1 is MDHEN, CDR2 SYDVKM, per germline. CDR3 DNA sequence: TGTGCCAGCAGTCTGGGGACAGGGAGGGCCGGGGAGCTGTTTTTT. Protein sequence: CASSLGTGRAGELFF.

The chain combines TRBV19 with TRBJ2-1; D may be TRBD1 (5 bases). Trimming took off 3 bases at V and 8 bases at J, with 23 bases between the two ends. In germline, CDR1 is LNHDA, CDR2 SQIVND (reference sequence). The CDR3 is made up of 17 amino acids. The CDR3 region is CASSMSHAGSTVDEQFF. The CDR3 region has the DNA TGTGCCAGTAGTATGTCCCACGCAGGGTCAACGGTGGATGAGCAGTTCTTC.

This chain joins TRBV7-2 and TRBJ2-2; possible D gene TRBD1, 6 bases. CDR1 is SGHTA and CDR2 is FQGNSA in the germline V gene. Trimming cost V 6 bases and J 6 bases, with 11 bases left between them. This CDR3 comprises 13 residues. The CDR3 loop is CASSQQGAGELFF. The CDR3 nucleotides are TGTGCCAGCAGTCAACAGGGTGCCGGGGAGCTGTTTTTT.

This clone was seen only a few times. The chain combines TRBV11-3 with TRBJ1-1; D gene uncertain. This CDR3 has 14 amino acids. In germline, CDR1 is SGHNT, CDR2 YENEEA. Trimming removed 1 base at V and 1 base at J, with 7 bases between. CDR3 sequence: CASSLGGWNTEAFF. CDR3 nucleotides: TGTGCCAGCAGCTTAGGAGGTTGGAACACTGAAGCTTTCTTT.

V gene TRBV7-9 combines with J gene TRBJ1-4, with D unclear. Germline CDR1 SEHNR, CDR2 FQNEAQ (reference sequence). V dropped 3 bases and J dropped 0 bases, with 17 bases sitting between them. CDR3 length equals 18 residues. DNA for the CDR3: TGTGCCAGCAGCTTCGGCGGTTGGGCAACAGCAACTAATGAAAAACTGTTTTTT. This encodes CASSFGGWATATNEKLFF.

The chain carries TRBV28 and TRBJ2-4; D may correspond to TRBD1 or TRBD2 (6 bases each). The CDR3 totals 14 residues. V gave up 6 bases and J gave up 9 bases, with 18 bases separating them. The germline gives CDR1 MDHEN, CDR2 SYDVKM. The CDR3 region is CASRPPEGGGIQYF. CDR3 nucleotide sequence: TGTGCCAGCAGGCCTCCCGAGGGGGGAGGCATTCAGTACTTC.

The genes are TRBV6-5 and TRBJ2-5; TRBD2 matches 10 bases. CDR1 MNHEY and CDR2 SVGAGI come from the germline V gene. The CDR3 is made up of 15 amino acids. V lost 7 bases and J lost 2; bases outside the gene matches: 7. The CDR3 nucleotides are TGTGCCAGCACCCCCACTAGCGGGGCTCAAGAGACCCAGTACTTC. Protein sequence: CASTPTSGAQETQYF.

The V gene is TRBV28, the J gene TRBJ1-2; 10 positions agree with TRBD1. The CDR3 length is 14 residues. The V gene end was trimmed by 3 bases and the J gene end by 8 bases; junction bases not matched to a gene: 6. Germline CDR1 reads MDHEN; CDR2 reads SYDVKM. The CDR3 bases are TGTGCCAGCAGTTTTCCGGGACAGGGGTACGGCTACACCTTC. Translating it yields CASSFPGQGYGYTF.

J is TRBJ2-7 and V is TRBV5-8; possible D gene TRBD2, 5 bases. The CDR3 is 15 residues long. Between the trimmed V and J ends, which lost 2 bases and 2 bases, there was a span of 14 bases. Germline CDR1 reads SGHTS; CDR2 reads YDEGEE. As DNA, the CDR3 is TGTGCCAGCAGCTTCGCGAGGGTTCTTGCCTACGAGCAGTACGTC. Translating it yields CASSFARVLAYEQYV.

V is TRBV7-2 and J is TRBJ2-5; 7 positions match TRBD1. Trimming removed 3 bases from V and 7 bases from J; junction bases left unmatched: 8. Germline V gene lookup returns CDR1 SGHTA and CDR2 FQGNSA. CDR3 size: 14 residues. The CDR3 DNA sequence: TGTGCCAGCAGCTTCGACAGGGAACGAGGGACCCAGTACTTC. The encoded protein is CASSFDRERGTQYF.

This chain joins TRBV4-1 and TRBJ1-4; D may be TRBD1 (5 bases). Looked up from germline, CDR1 is MGHRA and CDR2 is YSYEKL. V lost 4 bases and J 8 bases, leaving 11 bases between the germline ends. This CDR3 region has 13 residues. CDR3 in DNA: TGCGCCAGCAGCCTCAGGGTTAGGGAAAAACTGTTTTTT. Amino acids: CASSLRVREKLFF.